These 26 T cell receptor beta chains were sequenced from one sample in a study of blood T cell repertoires in COVID-19. This table comes from immunoSEQ multiplex PCR, and its TCRdb copy is limited to in-frame clones, with some not included. The repertoire includes around 160,000 clones, 80% of them detected once, and roughly 3.4% sits in the top ten. Sample: PBMCs or T cells enriched from blood (not recorded which). The receptors were gathered from a woman in her sixties who had recovered from COVID-19.

The J gene is TRBJ1-2, the V gene TRBV10-1; D perhaps matches TRBD1 (6 bases). The CDR3 runs to 13 residues. CDR1 and CDR2 (germline): WNHNN, SYGVQD (reference sequence). Trimming pared 6 bases from V and 7 bases from J, leaving 15 bases between. The CDR3: CASSRDKKGGYTF. DNA of the CDR3: TGCGCCAGCAGCCGGGACAAAAAGGGTGGCTACACCTTC.

Only one count was recorded for this clone. The V call is TRBV19, the J call TRBJ2-7; the D is unclear. V was shortened by 1 base and J by 0 bases, with 7 bases between the two germline ends. This CDR3 has 14 residues. Germline-derived CDR1 and CDR2 are LNHDA and SQIVND (reference sequence). CDR3 coding DNA: TGTGCCAGTAGTATAGGTGGCAGCTCCTACGAGCAGTACTTC. Translated, it gives CASSIGGSSYEQYF.

The gene calls are TRBV4-1 and TRBJ2-1; 12 positions agree with TRBD2. Germline assignment: CDR1 MGHRA and CDR2 YSYEKL. The CDR3 runs 14 residues. The CDR3 region is CSSGGASSYNEQFF. CDR3 nucleotide sequence: TGCTCTAGCGGGGGGGCGAGCTCCTACAATGAGCAGTTCTTC.

This clone appeared a few times. The V call is TRBV3-1 (or the pseudogene TRBV3-2), the J call TRBJ2-5, with 7 bases matching TRBD1. Germline CDR1 and CDR2: LGHDT and YNNKEL (reference sequence). The CDR3 runs to 16 residues. V lost 3 bases, J lost 5 bases, and 12 bases stayed unmatched. For the CDR3, the DNA is TGTGCCAGCAGCCACTACTTGACAGGGACAAGGGAGACCCAGTACTTC. Translated, it gives CASSHYLTGTRETQYF.

The rearrangement joins TRBV7-8 to TRBJ2-5; D is uncertain. Trimming cost V 10 bases and J 1 base, with 10 bases left between them. The CDR3 totals 12 residues. The germline gives CDR1 SGHVS, CDR2 FQNEAQ. This CDR3 is CATRISQETQYF. The CDR3, as DNA: TGTGCCACCAGGATTAGCCAAGAGACCCAGTACTTC.

A single count supports this clone. Other nucleotide sequences in the sample specify the same CDR3. The chain employs TRBV9 and TRBJ2-2, with 7 bases that match TRBD1. J gave up 5 bases and V 3 bases, and 1 base lay outside the gene matches. This CDR3 has 13 amino acids. Germline V gene lookup returns CDR1 SGDLS and CDR2 YYNGEE. CDR3: CASSAQGTGELFF. The CDR3 DNA is TGTGCCAGCAGCGCACAGGGGACCGGGGAGCTGTTTTTT.

V and J are TRBV5-1 and TRBJ1-3; no clear D gene. The V and J ends lost 1 base and 4 bases respectively, with 12 bases between them. The germline V gene encodes CDR1 SGHRS and CDR2 YFSETQ. The CDR3 has 15 residues. CDR3 DNA: TGCGCCAGCAGCTTGAGCGGGGAACCGGGAAACACCATATATTTT. This translates into CASSLSGEPGNTIYF.

This chain uses TRBV4-1 with TRBJ1-1; D is undetermined. This CDR3 spans 12 amino acids. The germline V and J ends were trimmed by 1 base and 8 bases, with 8 bases remaining between them. Germline CDR1 reads MGHRA; CDR2 reads YSYEKL. CDR3 protein: CASSQVGGEAFF. The DNA of the CDR3 is TGCGCCAGCAGCCAAGTTGGAGGGGAAGCTTTCTTT.

This chain connects TRBV5-1 to TRBJ1-2, with 11 bases fitting TRBD1. Germline-derived CDR1 and CDR2 are SGHRS and YFSETQ. The CDR3 has 16 residues. The V and J ends lost 2 bases and 1 base, in that order; junction bases with no gene match: 4. The CDR3 sequence is CASSFGQGAYNYGYTF. The CDR3 DNA follows: TGCGCCAGCAGCTTTGGACAGGGGGCGTATAACTATGGCTACACCTTC. The variable domain in full, with the rest retrieved from reference TRBV5-1 and TRBJ1-2, is KAGVTQTPRYLIKTRGQQVTLSCSPISGHRSVSWYQQTPGQGLQFLFEYFSETQRNKGNFPGRFSGRQFSNSRSEMNVSTLELGDSALYLCASSFGQGAYNYGYTFGSGTRLTVV.

The sample holds one count of this clone. The chain links TRBV3-1 (or the pseudogene TRBV3-2) to TRBJ1-1, with 9 bases identical to TRBD1. Germline CDR1 is LGHDT and CDR2 is YNNKEL (reference sequence). The trim removed 2 bases at V and 2 bases at J, leaving 3 bases unmatched. This CDR3 is built from 15 residues. For the CDR3, the DNA is TGTGCCAGCAGCCAATTGGACAGGGGTAACACTGAAGCTTTCTTT. This gives the protein CASSQLDRGNTEAFF.

V is TRBV5-4 and J is TRBJ2-1; 9 bases are shared with TRBD2. Germline-derived CDR1 and CDR2 are SGHNT and YYREEE (reference sequence). This CDR3 region has 16 residues. The V gene end was trimmed by 2 bases and the J gene end by 4 bases; junction bases not matched to a gene: 7. The DNA of the CDR3 is TGTGCCAGCAGCTTAGGAAGGAGCGGGGGGTACAATGAGCAGTTCTTC. Its protein is CASSLGRSGGYNEQFF.

The chain recombines TRBV23-1 with TRBJ2-7; D may be TRBD1 (5 bases). TRBV23-1 is annotated as an ORF whose role is uncertain. This CDR3 has 17 amino acids. Trimming removed 0 bases from V and 5 bases from J, with 20 bases in between. The CDR3 DNA is TGCGCCAGCAGTCAATCGTGGGCAGGGAATACGATGGACGAGCAGTACTTC. Translating it yields CASSQSWAGNTMDEQYF.

This clone was found once. The V gene is TRBV10-3, the J gene TRBJ2-5; 8 nucleotides match TRBD2. The CDR3 is 15 amino acids. Germline V gene data show CDR1 as ENHRY and CDR2 as SYGVKD. The junction had 9 bases not matched to a gene; V was cut back by 4 bases and J by 5 bases. Here the CDR3 DNA reads TGTGCCATCAGTGGTCCCGGGACTAGAATGGAGACCCAGTACTTC. It yields the protein CAISGPGTRMETQYF.

This chain joins TRBV2 and TRBJ2-7; D unclear. CDR1 is SNHLY and CDR2 is FYNNEI in the germline V gene. Trimming pared 2 bases from V and 6 bases from J, leaving 5 bases between. The CDR3 has 11 residues. The CDR3 loop reads CASSEYGEQYF. CDR3 DNA sequence: TGTGCCAGCAGTGAATACGGCGAGCAGTACTTC.

V usage is TRBV9 and J usage is TRBJ1-6; no clear D. This CDR3 has 13 amino acids. Germline CDR1 is SGDLS and CDR2 is YYNGEE. Deletions cut 2 bases from V and 8 bases from J, with 8 bases between. The CDR3 region has the DNA TGTGCCAGCAGCGTCCGGGTACATTCACCCCTCCACTTT. Protein sequence: CASSVRVHSPLHF.

The chain employs TRBV29-1 and TRBJ2-1, with 7 nucleotides matching TRBD2. Germline CDR1 and CDR2: SQVTM and ANQGSEA. Trimming removed 4 bases from V and 4 bases from J; junction bases left unmatched: 4. The CDR3 covers 13 residues. CDR3 amino acids: CSVGGGIYNEQFF. The CDR3 bases are TGCAGCGTTGGCGGGGGAATATACAATGAGCAGTTCTTC.

About this clone itself: A much larger clone differs from this one at a single base, so this may be a read error. Other DNA sequences in this specimen translate into the identical CDR3. The V call is TRBV19, the J call TRBJ2-5; possibly TRBD2 for D (6 bases). The CDR3 is 12 residues long. Looked up from germline, CDR1 is LNHDA and CDR2 is SQIVND (reference sequence). DNA of the CDR3: TGTGCTAGTAGTATGCGGGGTGGGACCCAGTACTTC. Translation gives CASSMRGGTQYF.

The rearrangement joins TRBV5-6 to TRBJ1-6; unclear D gene. From germline, CDR1 is SGHDT and CDR2 YYEEEE. The CDR3 runs 15 residues. V was clipped by 3 bases and J by 9 bases, with 16 bases between them. The CDR3 is CASSWFSQVGSPLHF. The DNA of the CDR3 is TGTGCCAGCAGCTGGTTTTCGCAGGTTGGTTCACCCCTCCACTTT. Full variable domain (rest looked up from reference TRBV5-6 and TRBJ1-6): DAGVTQSPTHLIKTRGQQVTLRCSPKSGHDTVSWYQQALGQGPQFIFQYYEEEERQRGNFPDRFSGHQFPNYSSELNVNALLLGDSALYLCASSWFSQVGSPLHFGNGTRLTVT.

The chain employs TRBV23-1 and TRBJ2-3; 10 bases line up with TRBD2. TRBV23-1 is recorded as an ORF, its role being uncertain. The ends lost 7 bases at V and 5 bases at J; junction bases unmatched: 30. The CDR3 runs to 22 residues. For the CDR3, the DNA is TGCGCCAGCACCGAATTAATTTGTAGACTAGCGGGTCCACGGGGGGGCGGAGATACGCAGTATTTT. Translation gives CASTELICRLAGPRGGGDTQYF.

The V call is TRBV6-1, the J call TRBJ2-7; 8 bases map to TRBD1. CDR1 MNHNS and CDR2 SASEGT come from the germline V gene. After removal of 1 base from V and 3 bases from J, the junction contained 5 bases not matched to a gene. This CDR3 has 15 residues. The CDR3 DNA reads TGTGCCAGCAGTGAAGTATTGGGGACAGGCTACGAGCAGTACTTC. The encoded protein is CASSEVLGTGYEQYF.

This clone occurred a few times. The rearrangement uses TRBV5-1 and TRBJ2-3; D unclear. The ends were cut back, 4 bases at V and 1 base at J, with 4 bases in the middle. From germline, CDR1 is SGHRS and CDR2 YFSETQ. This CDR3 has 12 residues. CDR3 in DNA: TGCGCCAGCAGCCCTGGCACAGATACGCAGTATTTT. Encoded protein: CASSPGTDTQYF.

This clone was recorded once. The rearrangement joins TRBV4-1 to TRBJ1-4, with D maybe TRBD1 (6 bases). Germline assignment: CDR1 MGHRA and CDR2 YSYEKL. Trimming took off 1 base at V and 13 bases at J, with 16 bases between the two ends. The CDR3 spans 14 residues. Here the CDR3 reads CASSQGRGPVGLFF. The CDR3 coding sequence is TGCGCCAGCAGCCAAGGCAGGGGCCCCGTTGGACTGTTTTTT.

The chain combines TRBV12-3 or TRBV12-4 with TRBJ1-1; 9 bases match TRBD1. With 6 bases clipped from V and 3 bases from J, the junction kept 2 bases outside the gene matches. CDR3 length: 13 residues. CDR3 residues: CASRRQGDTEAFF. The CDR3 nucleotides read TGTGCCAGCAGAAGACAGGGGGACACTGAAGCTTTCTTT.

The chain recombines TRBV13 with TRBJ1-4; 9 bases are a match to TRBD1. CDR3 length: 14 residues. Germline CDR1 is PRHDT and CDR2 is FYEKMQ (reference sequence). V was clipped by 5 bases and J by 8 bases; unmatched bases: 6. The CDR3 nucleotides are TGTGCCAGCAGCCCGGGACAGGGTAGCGAAAAACTGTTTTTT. Protein: CASSPGQGSEKLFF.

V gene TRBV18 combines with J gene TRBJ1-2, with TRBD1 matching 9 bases. V was clipped by 5 bases and J by 5 bases; unmatched bases: 6. Per germline, CDR1 KGHSH and CDR2 LQKENI. The CDR3 totals 14 residues. Here the CDR3 reads CASSSQGAEYGYTF. CDR3 bases: TGTGCCAGCTCATCACAGGGGGCAGAGTATGGCTACACCTTC.

This chain links TRBV24-1 with TRBJ2-2; 10 bases agree with TRBD2. This CDR3 is built from 18 residues. V dropped 4 bases and J dropped 3; count of bases not matched to a gene: 10. The germline CDR1 and CDR2 sequences are KGHDR and SFDVKD. CDR3 residues: CATSDPTRTSGDTGELFF. CDR3 sequence (DNA): TGTGCCACCAGTGACCCAACCCGGACTAGCGGAGACACCGGGGAGCTGTTTTTT.